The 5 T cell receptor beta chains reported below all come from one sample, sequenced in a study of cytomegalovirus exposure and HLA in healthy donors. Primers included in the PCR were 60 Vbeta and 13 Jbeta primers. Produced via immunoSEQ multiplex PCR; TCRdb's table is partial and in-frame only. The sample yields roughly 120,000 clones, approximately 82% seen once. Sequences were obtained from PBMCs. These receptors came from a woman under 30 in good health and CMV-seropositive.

The CDR3 DNA is TGTGCCAGCAGCCGGGGACAGCCCAACACTGAAGCTTTCTTT. It translates to CASSRGQPNTEAFF. This chain connects TRBV6-5 to TRBJ1-1; 7 nucleotides agree with TRBD1. With 6 bases clipped from V and 2 bases from J, the junction kept 6 bases outside the gene matches. Per the germline V gene, CDR1 is MNHEY and CDR2 is SVGAGI. The CDR3 has 14 residues.

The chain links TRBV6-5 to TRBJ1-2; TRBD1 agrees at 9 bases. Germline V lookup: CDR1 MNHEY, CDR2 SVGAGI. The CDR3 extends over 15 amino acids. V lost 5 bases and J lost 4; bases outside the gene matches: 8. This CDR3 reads CASSMHRGLGYGYTF. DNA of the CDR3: TGTGCCAGCAGTATGCACAGGGGGCTTGGCTATGGCTACACCTTC.

DNA of the CDR3: TGCGCCAGCAGCCCCGGGCTGCGGGGTAACACCGGGGAGCTGTTTTTT. Residues: CASSPGLRGNTGELFF. V is TRBV4-1 and J is TRBJ2-2; D may be TRBD2 (6 bases). Germline V CDR1 and CDR2: MGHRA, YSYEKL. The CDR3 consists of 16 residues. The V and J ends lost 4 bases and 2 bases respectively, with 14 bases between them.

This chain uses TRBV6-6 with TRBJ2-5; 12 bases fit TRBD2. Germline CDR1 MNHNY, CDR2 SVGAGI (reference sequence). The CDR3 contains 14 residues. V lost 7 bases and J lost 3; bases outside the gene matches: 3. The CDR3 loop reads CASMTSGGKETQYF. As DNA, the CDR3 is TGTGCCAGCATGACTAGCGGGGGTAAAGAGACCCAGTACTTC.

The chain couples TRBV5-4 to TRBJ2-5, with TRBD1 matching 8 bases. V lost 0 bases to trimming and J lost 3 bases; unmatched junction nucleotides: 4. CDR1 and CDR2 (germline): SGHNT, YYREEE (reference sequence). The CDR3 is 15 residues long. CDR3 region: CASSLEDRAKETQYF. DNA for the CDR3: TGTGCCAGCAGCTTGGAGGACAGGGCCAAAGAGACCCAGTACTTC.